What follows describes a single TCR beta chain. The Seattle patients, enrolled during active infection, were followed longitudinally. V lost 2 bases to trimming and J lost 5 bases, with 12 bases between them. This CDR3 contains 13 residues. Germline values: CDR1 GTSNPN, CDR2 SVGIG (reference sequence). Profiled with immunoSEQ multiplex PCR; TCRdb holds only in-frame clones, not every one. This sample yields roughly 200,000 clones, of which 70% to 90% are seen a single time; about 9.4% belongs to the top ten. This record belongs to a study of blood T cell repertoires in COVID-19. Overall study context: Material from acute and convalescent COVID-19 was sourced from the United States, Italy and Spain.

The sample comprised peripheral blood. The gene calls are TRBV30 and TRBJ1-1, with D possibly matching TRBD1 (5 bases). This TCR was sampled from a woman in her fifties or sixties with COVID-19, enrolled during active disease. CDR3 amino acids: CAWSYDSRTEAFF. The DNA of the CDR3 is TGTGCCTGGAGTTATGACAGCCGAACTGAAGCTTTCTTT.